This TCR beta chain emerged from a study of CD8 T cells in Susac syndrome. Isolation of CD8+ and CD4+ T cells was performed negatively, whereas enrichment of TEMRA cells was done by FACS. Random hexamers were used to reverse transcribe the RNA input (about 0.45 to 1 ug). The amplification used immunoSEQ multiplex PCR on TCR beta CDR3; it spanned 54 Vbeta and 13 Jbeta. TCRdb redid the calling of the immunoSEQ multiplex PCR reads with MiXCR, one entry per CDR3 protein. Altogether fewer than 200,000 distinct CDR3 sequences are present, approximately 95% being singletons, with the ten largest covering 0.15% to 0.2%. V trimming: 5 bases; J trimming: 4 bases; junction bases outside the gene matches: 4. CDR3 length equals 14 residues. From germline, CDR1 is MNHEY and CDR2 SVGAGI.

Sequences were obtained from CD8+ T cells from PBMCs. The chain is built from TRBV6-5 and TRBJ2-3; TRBD2 agrees at 9 bases. The TCR sequence derives from a human donor with multiple sclerosis. The CDR3 is CASSLAGFADTQYF. The CDR3 region has the DNA TGTGCCAGCAGTCTAGCGGGATTCGCAGATACGCAGTATTTT.